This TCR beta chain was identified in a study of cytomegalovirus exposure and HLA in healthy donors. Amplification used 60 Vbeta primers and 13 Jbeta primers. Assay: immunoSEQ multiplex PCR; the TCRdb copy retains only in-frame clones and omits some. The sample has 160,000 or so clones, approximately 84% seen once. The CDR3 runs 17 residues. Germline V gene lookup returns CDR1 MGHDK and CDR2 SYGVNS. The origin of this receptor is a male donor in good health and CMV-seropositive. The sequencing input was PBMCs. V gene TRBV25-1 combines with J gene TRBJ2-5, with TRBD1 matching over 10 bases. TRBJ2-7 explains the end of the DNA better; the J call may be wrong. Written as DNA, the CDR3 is TGTGCCAGCAGTGATGATGGGACAGGGGCTCCTTCCTACGAGCAGTACTTC. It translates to CASSDDGTGAPSYEQYF.